The next 3 T cell receptor beta chains were all read from a single sample in a study. TCRdb called the 5' RACE reads again in MiXCR, with one record for every CDR3 protein. The sample contains about 64,000 distinct CDR3 sequences, approximately 23% of which appear only once. Sequenced: memory CD4+ T cells sorted from a lymph node. The subset: memory CD4+ T cells, CD4+CD45RO+CD25-. Source of these receptors: a female donor with breast cancer.

The V call is TRBV5-1, the J call TRBJ2-2; TRBD1 is a possible D gene (5 bases). The V end lost 7 bases, the J end lost 0 bases, and 13 bases lay between the germline ends. This CDR3 is 15 amino acids long. Germline V gene data show CDR1 as SGHRS and CDR2 as YFSETQ. Here the CDR3 reads CASLAEGANTGELFF. DNA for the CDR3: TGCGCCAGCCTCGCAGAAGGGGCGAACACCGGGGAGCTGTTTTTT.

The chain combines TRBV6-5 with TRBJ1-5; D is ambiguous. This CDR3 region has 13 residues. Trimming pared 7 bases from V and 5 bases from J, leaving 12 bases between. Germline values: CDR1 MNHEY, CDR2 SVGAGI. CDR3 DNA sequence: TGTGCCAGCACCAACGGGGTTCATCAGCCCCAGCATTTT. It codes for CASTNGVHQPQHF.

This clonotype was detected only a few times. This sequence joins TRBV7-2 and TRBJ2-5; a weak D match, TRBD2 (6 bases). V was clipped by 1 base and J by 12 bases, with 18 bases between them. CDR1 and CDR2 from the germline V gene are SGHTA and FQGNSA. The CDR3 is 14 residues long. CDR3 bases: TGTGCCAGCAGCTTAGGGTGGGGGGAGTCTAACAAGTACTTC. Translating it yields CASSLGWGESNKYF.